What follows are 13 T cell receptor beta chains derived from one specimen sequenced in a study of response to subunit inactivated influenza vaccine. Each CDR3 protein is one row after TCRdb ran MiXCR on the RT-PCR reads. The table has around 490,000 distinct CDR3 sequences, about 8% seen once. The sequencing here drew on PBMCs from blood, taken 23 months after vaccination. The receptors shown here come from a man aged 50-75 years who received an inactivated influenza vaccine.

In DNA form, the CDR3 reads TGTGCCAGCAGCCCCCTGACCGCCTCGGGCACAGATACGCAGTATTTT. Protein sequence: CASSPLTASGTDTQYF. J is TRBJ2-3 and V is TRBV28, with D unclear. V gave up 6 bases and J gave up 1 base, with 17 bases separating them. Per germline, CDR1 MDHEN and CDR2 SYDVKM. The CDR3 sequence is 16 residues long.

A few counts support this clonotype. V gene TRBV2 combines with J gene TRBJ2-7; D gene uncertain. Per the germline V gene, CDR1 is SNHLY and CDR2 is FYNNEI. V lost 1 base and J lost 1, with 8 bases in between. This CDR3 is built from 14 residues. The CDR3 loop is CASSEVVGSYEQYF. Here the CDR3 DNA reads TGTGCCAGCAGTGAAGTGGTCGGGTCCTACGAGCAGTACTTC. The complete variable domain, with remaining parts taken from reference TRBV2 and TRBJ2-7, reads EPEVTQTPSHQVTQMGQEVILRCVPISNHLYFYWYRQILGQKVEFLVSFYNNEISEKSEIFDDQFSVERPDGSNFTLKIRSTKLEDSAMYFCASSEVVGSYEQYFGPGTRLTVT.

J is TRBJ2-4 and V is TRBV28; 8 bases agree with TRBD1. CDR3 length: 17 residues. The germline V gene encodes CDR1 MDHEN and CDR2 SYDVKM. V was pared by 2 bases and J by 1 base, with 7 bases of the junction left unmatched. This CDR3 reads CASSLRRQGWAKNIQYF. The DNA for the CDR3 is TGTGCCAGCAGTTTACGGAGACAGGGGTGGGCCAAAAACATTCAGTACTTC.

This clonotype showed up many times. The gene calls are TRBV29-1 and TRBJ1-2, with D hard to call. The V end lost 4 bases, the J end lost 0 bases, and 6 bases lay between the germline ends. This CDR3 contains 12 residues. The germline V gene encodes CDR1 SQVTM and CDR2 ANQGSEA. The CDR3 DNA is TGCAGCGTTGGTCAGGCTAACTATGGCTACACCTTC. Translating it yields CSVGQANYGYTF.

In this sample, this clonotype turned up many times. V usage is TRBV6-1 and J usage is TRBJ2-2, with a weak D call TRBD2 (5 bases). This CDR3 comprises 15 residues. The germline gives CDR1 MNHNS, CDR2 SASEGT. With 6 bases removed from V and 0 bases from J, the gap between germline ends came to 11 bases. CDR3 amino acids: CASRQSRANTGELFF. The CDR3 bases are TGTGCCAGCAGACAATCGCGGGCGAACACCGGGGAGCTGTTTTTT.

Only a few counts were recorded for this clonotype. The CDR3 nucleotides read TGTGCCAGCAGTTATCTCCAGGAGACCCAGTACTTC. Residues: CASSYLQETQYF. This chain connects TRBV6-6 to TRBJ2-5; D call uncertain. Per germline, CDR1 MNHNY and CDR2 SVGAGI (reference sequence). V lost 3 bases to trimming and J lost 5 bases, with 7 bases between them. The CDR3 consists of 12 residues.

The CDR3 reads CAPSKNREGCEQYF. The CDR3 coding sequence is TGTGCCCCCTCAAAGAACCGAGAGGGTTGCGAGCAGTACTTC. This chain joins TRBV6-1 and TRBJ2-7; D perhaps matches TRBD2 (5 bases). This CDR3 is 14 amino acids long. Looked up from germline, CDR1 is MNHNS and CDR2 is SASEGT. Trimming shortened V by 11 bases and J by 6 bases, and 23 bases separated the two germline ends.

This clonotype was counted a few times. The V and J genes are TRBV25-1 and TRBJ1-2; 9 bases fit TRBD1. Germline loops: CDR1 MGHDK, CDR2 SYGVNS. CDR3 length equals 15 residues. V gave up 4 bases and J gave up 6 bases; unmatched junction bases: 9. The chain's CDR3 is CASSVAGTGRDGYTF. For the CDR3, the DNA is TGTGCCAGCAGTGTCGCCGGGACAGGGAGGGATGGCTACACCTTC.

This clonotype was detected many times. The CDR3 DNA reads as TGTGCCAGCAGCTCGACGGTGAACTATGGCTACACCTTC. This sequence encodes CASSSTVNYGYTF. J is TRBJ1-2 and V is TRBV7-8; D call uncertain. The CDR3 covers 13 residues. V was cut by 4 bases and J by 2 bases, with 8 bases left in between. Germline CDR1 and CDR2: SGHVS and FQNEAQ.

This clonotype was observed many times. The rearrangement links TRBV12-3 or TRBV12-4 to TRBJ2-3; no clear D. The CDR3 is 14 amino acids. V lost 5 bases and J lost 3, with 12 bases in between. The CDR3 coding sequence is TGTGCCAGCAGTCCCCGATTTGCTACAGATACGCAGTATTTT. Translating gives CASSPRFATDTQYF.

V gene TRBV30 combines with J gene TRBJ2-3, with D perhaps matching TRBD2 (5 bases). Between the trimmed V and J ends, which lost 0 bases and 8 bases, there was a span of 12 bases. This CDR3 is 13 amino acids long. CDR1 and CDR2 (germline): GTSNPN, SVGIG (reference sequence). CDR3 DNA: TGTGCCTGGAGTGTAGGACTTCGGGTTACGCAGTATTTT. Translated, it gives CAWSVGLRVTQYF.

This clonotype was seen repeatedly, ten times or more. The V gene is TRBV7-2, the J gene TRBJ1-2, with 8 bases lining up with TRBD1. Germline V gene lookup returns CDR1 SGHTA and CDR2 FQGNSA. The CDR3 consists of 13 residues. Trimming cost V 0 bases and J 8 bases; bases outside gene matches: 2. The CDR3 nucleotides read TGTGCCAGCAGCTTAGCGACAGGGGTAGGCTACACCTTC. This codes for CASSLATGVGYTF.

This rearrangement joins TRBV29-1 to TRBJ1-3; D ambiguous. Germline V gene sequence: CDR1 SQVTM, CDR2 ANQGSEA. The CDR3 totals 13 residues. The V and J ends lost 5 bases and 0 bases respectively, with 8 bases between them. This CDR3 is CSVQLSSGNTIYF. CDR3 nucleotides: TGCAGCGTTCAACTTTCCTCTGGAAACACCATATATTTT.